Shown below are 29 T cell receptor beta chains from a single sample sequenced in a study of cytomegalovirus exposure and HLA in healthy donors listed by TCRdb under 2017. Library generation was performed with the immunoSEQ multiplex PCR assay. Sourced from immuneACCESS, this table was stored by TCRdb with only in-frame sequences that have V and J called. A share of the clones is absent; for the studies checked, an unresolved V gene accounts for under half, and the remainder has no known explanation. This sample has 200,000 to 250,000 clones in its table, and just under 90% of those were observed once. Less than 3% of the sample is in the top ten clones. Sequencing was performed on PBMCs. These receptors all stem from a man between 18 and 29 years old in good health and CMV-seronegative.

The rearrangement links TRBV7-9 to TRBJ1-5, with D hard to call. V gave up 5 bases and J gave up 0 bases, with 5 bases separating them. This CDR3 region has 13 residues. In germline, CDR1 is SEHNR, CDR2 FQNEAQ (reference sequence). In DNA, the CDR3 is TGTGCCAGCAGCGGAGCTAGCAATCAGCCCCAGCATTTT. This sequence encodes CASSGASNQPQHF.

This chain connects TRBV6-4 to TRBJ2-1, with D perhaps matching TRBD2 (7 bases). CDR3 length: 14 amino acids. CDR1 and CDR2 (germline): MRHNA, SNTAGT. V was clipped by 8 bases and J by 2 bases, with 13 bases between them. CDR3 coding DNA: TGTGCCAGCGGGATCGGGGGGCCCTACAATGAGCAGTTCTTC. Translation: CASGIGGPYNEQFF.

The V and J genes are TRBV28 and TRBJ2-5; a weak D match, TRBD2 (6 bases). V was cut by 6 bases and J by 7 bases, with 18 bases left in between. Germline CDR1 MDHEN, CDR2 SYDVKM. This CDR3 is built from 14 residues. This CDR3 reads CASSHYRDGGTQYF. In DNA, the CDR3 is TGTGCCAGCAGCCACTACCGGGACGGGGGGACCCAGTACTTC. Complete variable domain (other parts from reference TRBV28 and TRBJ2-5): DVKVTQSSRYLVKRTGEKVFLECVQDMDHENMFWYRQDPGLGLRLIYFSYDVKMKEKGDIPEGYSVSREKKERFSLILESASTNQTSMYLCASSHYRDGGTQYFGPGTRLLVL.

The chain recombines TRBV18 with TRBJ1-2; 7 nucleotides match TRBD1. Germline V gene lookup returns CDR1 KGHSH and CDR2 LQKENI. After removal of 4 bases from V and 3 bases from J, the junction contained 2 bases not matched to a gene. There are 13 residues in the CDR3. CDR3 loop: CASSQGADYGYTF. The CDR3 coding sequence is TGTGCCAGCTCACAGGGGGCCGACTATGGCTACACCTTC.

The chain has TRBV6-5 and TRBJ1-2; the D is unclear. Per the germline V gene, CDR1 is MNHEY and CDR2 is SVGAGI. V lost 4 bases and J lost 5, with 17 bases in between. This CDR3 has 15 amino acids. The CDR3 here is CASSSMAGIIYGYTF. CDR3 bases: TGTGCCAGCAGTTCGATGGCGGGAATAATTTATGGCTACACCTTC.

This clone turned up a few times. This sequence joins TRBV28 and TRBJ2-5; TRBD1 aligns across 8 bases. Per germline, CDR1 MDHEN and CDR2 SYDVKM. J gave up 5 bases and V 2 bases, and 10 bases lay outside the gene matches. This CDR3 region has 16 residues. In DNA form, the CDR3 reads TGTGCCAGCAGTTTAATCCGGACAGGGACCATGGAGACCCAGTACTTC. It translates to CASSLIRTGTMETQYF.

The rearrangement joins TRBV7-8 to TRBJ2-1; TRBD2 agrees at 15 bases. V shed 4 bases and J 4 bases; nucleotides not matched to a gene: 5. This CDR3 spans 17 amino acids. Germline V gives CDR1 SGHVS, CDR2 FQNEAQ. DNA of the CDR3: TGTGCCAGCAGCTACCAAGGGACTAGCGGGAGGTACAATGAGCAGTTCTTC. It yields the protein CASSYQGTSGRYNEQFF.

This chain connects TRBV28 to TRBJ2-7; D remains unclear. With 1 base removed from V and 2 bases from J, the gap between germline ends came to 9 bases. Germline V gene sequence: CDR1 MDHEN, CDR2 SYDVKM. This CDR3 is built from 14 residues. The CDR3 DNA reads TGTGCCAGCAGTTTATACCAGGCTACCTACGAGCAGTACTTC. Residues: CASSLYQATYEQYF.

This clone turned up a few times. DNA for the CDR3: TGTGCCAGTAGTGTGGGGACAGGAGGGTCACCCCTCCACTTT. It specifies CASSVGTGGSPLHF. This chain connects TRBV19 to TRBJ1-6; 8 bases are a match to TRBD1. After removal of 5 bases from V and 10 bases from J, the junction contained 7 bases not matched to a gene. Germline CDR1 is LNHDA and CDR2 is SQIVND (reference sequence). The CDR3 extends over 14 amino acids. Based on the CDR3 plus reference TRBV19 and TRBJ1-6, the full variable domain is DGGITQSPKYLFRKEGQNVTLSCEQNLNHDAMYWYRQDPGQGLRLIYYSQIVNDFQKGDIAEGYSVSREKKESFPLTVTSAQKNPTAFYLCASSVGTGGSPLHFGNGTRLTVT.

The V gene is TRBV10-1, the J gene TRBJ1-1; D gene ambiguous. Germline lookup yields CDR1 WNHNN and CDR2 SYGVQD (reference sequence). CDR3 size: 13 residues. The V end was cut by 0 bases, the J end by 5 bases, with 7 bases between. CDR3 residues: CASSESGFTEAFF. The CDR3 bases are TGCGCCAGCAGTGAGTCGGGCTTTACTGAAGCTTTCTTT.

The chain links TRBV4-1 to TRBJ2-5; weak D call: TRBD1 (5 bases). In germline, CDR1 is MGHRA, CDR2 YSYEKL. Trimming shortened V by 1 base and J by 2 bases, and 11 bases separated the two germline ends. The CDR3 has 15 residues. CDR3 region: CASSQAPGFQETQYF. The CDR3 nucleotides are TGCGCCAGCAGCCAAGCACCAGGGTTTCAAGAGACCCAGTACTTC.

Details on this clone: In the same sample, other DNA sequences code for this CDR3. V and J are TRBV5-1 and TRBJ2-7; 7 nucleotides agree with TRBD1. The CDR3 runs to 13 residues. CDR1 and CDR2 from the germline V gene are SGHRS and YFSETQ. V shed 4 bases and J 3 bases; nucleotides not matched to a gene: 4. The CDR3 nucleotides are TGCGCCAGCAGCCCGGGACAGAACTACGAGCAGTACTTC. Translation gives CASSPGQNYEQYF.

CDR3 DNA sequence: TGTGCCAGCAGTTTTAGCGGGAGGGCCGCCTACAATGAGCAGTTCTTC. Translated: CASSFSGRAAYNEQFF. The chain has TRBV27 and TRBJ2-1, with 11 positions matching TRBD2. The CDR3 has 16 amino acids. The trim removed 3 bases at V and 2 bases at J, leaving 3 bases unmatched. CDR1 MNHEY and CDR2 SMNVEV come from the germline V gene (reference sequence).

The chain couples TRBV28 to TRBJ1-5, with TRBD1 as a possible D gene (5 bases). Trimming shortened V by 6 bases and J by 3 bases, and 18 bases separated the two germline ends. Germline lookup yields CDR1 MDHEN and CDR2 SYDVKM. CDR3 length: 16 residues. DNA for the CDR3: TGTGCCAGCAGATCTCTCAGGGAGGAGGACAATCAGCCCCAGCATTTT. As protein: CASRSLREEDNQPQHF.

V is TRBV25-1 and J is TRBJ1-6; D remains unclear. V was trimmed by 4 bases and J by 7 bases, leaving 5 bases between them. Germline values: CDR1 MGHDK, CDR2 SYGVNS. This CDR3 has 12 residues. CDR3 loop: CASSVRNSPLHF. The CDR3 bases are TGTGCCAGCAGTGTCCGGAATTCACCCCTCCACTTT.

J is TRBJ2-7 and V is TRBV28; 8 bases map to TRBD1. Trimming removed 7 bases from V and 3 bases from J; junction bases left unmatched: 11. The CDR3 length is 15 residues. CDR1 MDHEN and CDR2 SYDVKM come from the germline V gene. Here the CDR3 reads CASTSGQGVGYEQYF. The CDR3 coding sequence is TGTGCCAGCACCTCTGGACAGGGTGTGGGCTACGAGCAGTACTTC.

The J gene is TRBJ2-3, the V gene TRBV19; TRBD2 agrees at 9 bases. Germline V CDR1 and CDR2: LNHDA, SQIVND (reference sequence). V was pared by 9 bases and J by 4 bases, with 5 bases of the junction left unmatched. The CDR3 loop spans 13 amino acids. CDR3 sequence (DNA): TGTGCCAGCCAAGCGGGAGGCGCAGATACGCAGTATTTT. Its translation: CASQAGGADTQYF.

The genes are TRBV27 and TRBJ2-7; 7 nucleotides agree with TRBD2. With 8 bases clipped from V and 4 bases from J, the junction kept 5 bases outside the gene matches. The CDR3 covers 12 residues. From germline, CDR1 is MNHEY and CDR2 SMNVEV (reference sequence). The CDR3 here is CASGRAGYEQYF. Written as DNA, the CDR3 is TGTGCCAGCGGGAGGGCCGGGTACGAGCAGTACTTC.

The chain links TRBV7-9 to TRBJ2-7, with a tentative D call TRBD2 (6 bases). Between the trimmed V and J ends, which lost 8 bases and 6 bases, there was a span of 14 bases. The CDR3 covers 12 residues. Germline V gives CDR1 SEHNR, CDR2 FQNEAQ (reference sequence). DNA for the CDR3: TGTGCCAGCTTCAAGGACGGGGGCGAGCAGTACTTC. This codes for CASFKDGGEQYF.

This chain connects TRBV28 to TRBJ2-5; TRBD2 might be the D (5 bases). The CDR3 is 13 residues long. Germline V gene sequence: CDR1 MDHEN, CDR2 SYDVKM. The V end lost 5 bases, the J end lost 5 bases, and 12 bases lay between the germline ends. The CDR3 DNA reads TGTGCCAGCAGTCGAAGGACGGGGGAGACCCAGTACTTC. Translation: CASSRRTGETQYF.

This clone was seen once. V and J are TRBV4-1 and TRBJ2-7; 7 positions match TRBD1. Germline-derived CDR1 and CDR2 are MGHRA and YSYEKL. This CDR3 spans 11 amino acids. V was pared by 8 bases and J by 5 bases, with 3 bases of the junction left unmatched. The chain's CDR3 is CASQGVHEQYF. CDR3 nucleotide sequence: TGCGCCAGCCAGGGGGTTCACGAGCAGTACTTC.

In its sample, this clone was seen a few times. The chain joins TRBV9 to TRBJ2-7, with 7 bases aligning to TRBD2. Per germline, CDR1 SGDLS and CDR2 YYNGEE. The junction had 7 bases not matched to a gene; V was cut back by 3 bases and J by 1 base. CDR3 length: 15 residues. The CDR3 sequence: CASSAGLEVSYEQYF. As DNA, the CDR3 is TGTGCCAGCAGCGCCGGACTAGAGGTTTCCTACGAGCAGTACTTC. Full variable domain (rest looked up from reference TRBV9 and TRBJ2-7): DSGVTQTPKHLITATGQRVTLRCSPRSGDLSVYWYQQSLDQGLQFLIQYYNGEERAKGNILERFSAQQFPDLHSELNLSSLELGDSALYFCASSAGLEVSYEQYFGPGTRLTVT.

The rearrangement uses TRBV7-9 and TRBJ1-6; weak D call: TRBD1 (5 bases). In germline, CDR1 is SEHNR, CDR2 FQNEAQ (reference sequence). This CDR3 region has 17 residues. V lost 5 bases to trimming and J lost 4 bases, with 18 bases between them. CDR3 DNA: TGTGCCAGCAGCCCCCGGTTAGGAGGGGAGTATAATTCACCCCTCCACTTT. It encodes CASSPRLGGEYNSPLHF.

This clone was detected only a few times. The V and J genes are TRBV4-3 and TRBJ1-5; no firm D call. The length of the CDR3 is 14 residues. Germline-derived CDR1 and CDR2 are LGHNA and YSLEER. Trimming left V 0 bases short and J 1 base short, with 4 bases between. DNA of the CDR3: TGCGCCAGCAGCCAAGATCGGAGCAATCAGCCCCAGCATTTT. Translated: CASSQDRSNQPQHF.

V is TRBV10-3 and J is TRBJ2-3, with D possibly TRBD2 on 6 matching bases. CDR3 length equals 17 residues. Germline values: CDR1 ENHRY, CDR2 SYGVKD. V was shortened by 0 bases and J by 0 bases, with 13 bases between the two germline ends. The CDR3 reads CAISESEGSTSTDTQYF. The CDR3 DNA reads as TGTGCCATCAGTGAGTCGGAGGGGAGCACTAGCACAGATACGCAGTATTTT.

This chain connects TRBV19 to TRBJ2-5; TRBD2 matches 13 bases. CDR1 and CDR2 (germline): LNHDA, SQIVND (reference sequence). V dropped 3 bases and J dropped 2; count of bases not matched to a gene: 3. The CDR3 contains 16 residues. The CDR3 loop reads CASSIRTSGGQETQYF. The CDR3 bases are TGTGCCAGTAGTATTAGGACTAGCGGGGGACAAGAGACCCAGTACTTC.

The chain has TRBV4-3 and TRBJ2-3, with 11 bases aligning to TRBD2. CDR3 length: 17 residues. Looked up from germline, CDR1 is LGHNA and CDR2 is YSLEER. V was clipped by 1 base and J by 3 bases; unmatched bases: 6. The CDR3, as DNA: TGCGCCAGCAGCCAAGGACGACTAGCGGGATTGACAGATACGCAGTATTTT. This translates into CASSQGRLAGLTDTQYF.

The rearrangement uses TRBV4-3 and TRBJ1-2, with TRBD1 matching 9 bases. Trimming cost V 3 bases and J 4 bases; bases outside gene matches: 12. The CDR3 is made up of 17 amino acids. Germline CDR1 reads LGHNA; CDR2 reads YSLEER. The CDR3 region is CASSHAIRTGESYGYTF. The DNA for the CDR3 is TGCGCCAGCAGCCACGCCATTAGGACAGGGGAGTCCTATGGCTACACCTTC.

The CDR3 DNA sequence: TGTGCCAGTACGGAGTCTAACCCCACTGAAGCTTTCTTT. Translated, it gives CASTESNPTEAFF. The V gene is TRBV19, the J gene TRBJ1-1; D not certain. In germline, CDR1 is LNHDA, CDR2 SQIVND (reference sequence). V shed 7 bases and J shed 4 bases, with 13 bases lying between them. CDR3 length: 13 amino acids.